This is a list of T cell receptor beta chains from one sample in a study of cytomegalovirus exposure and HLA in healthy donors. The data were produced by immunoSEQ multiplex PCR, yet TCRdb's version contains in-frame clones alone and is incomplete. This sample has some 150,000 clones, with approximately 84% found just once. The source material was PBMCs. The receptor set was obtained from a man in his thirties or forties in good health and CMV-seropositive. The CDR3 runs from the conserved cysteine through the conserved F or W. A D gene is named only where the DNA matches it firmly. For some rows the clone size is stated as once, few or many, or as a class when expanded; others skip it.

cdr3_nt cdr3_aa clone_size cdr3_length j_call v_call d_call
TGCGCCAGCAGCTTGGATCGTAGAAGCTCCTACGAGCAGTACTTC CASSLDRRSSYEQYF . 15 TRBJ2-7 TRBV5-1 .
TGTGCCAGCAGCTTAGACAGGGGCGGCAATCAGCCCCAGCATTTT CASSLDRGGNQPQHF . 15 TRBJ1-5 TRBV7-2 TRBD1
TGTGCCAGCGGCAATAGCAATCAGCCCCAGCATTTT CASGNSNQPQHF . 12 TRBJ1-5 TRBV2 .
TGTGCCAGCAGCCCAGGGGGCGGCAATCAGCCCCAGCATTTT CASSPGGGNQPQHF . 14 TRBJ1-5 TRBV11-2 TRBD1
TGTGCCAGCACCCCCTGGGGTGAGGGGGCCAATCAGCCCCAGCATTTT CASTPWGEGANQPQHF . 16 TRBJ1-5 TRBV28 TRBD1
TGTGCCAGCAGCCGAGGTGTGAACACTGAAGCTTTCTTT CASSRGVNTEAFF . 13 TRBJ1-1 TRBV28 .
TGTGCCAGTAGTATAGATCGCGCAGGATGGAACACTGAAGCTTTCTTT CASSIDRAGWNTEAFF once 16 TRBJ1-1 TRBV19 .
TGTGCCAGCGGGCAAGAGGGACAGGGGGCCTACGAGCAGTACTTC CASGQEGQGAYEQYF . 15 TRBJ2-7 TRBV6-7 TRBD1
TGTGCCATCAGTCTAGCGGGAGAAGCCAACGAGCAGTACTTC CAISLAGEANEQYF once 14 TRBJ2-7 TRBV10-3 TRBD2
TGTGCCAGCTCACTAGCTAGCGGTCCCTCGGGGGAGCAGTACTTC CASSLASGPSGEQYF once 15 TRBJ2-7 TRBV18 TRBD2
TGTGCCAGCTCACCATCAACAGATACGCAGTATTTT CASSPSTDTQYF . 12 TRBJ2-3 TRBV18 .
TGTGCCAGCAGGCCCGGGACAGGGACGGATACGCAGTATTTT CASRPGTGTDTQYF . 14 TRBJ2-3 TRBV28 TRBD1
TGTGCCAGCAGTACTAGCGGGAGCACAGATACGCAGTATTTT CASSTSGSTDTQYF . 14 TRBJ2-3 TRBV2 TRBD2
TGTGCCAGCAGGCCTAGCGCGAGCTCCTACAATGAGCAGTTCTTC CASRPSASSYNEQFF . 15 TRBJ2-1 TRBV7-8 .
TGTGCCAGCAGTGTTATTACTCTCGAGCAGTACTTC CASSVITLEQYF once 12 TRBJ2-7 TRBV6-5 .
TGTGCTACAAAGACAGGGACGGGGTCGGAGACCCAGTACTTC CATKTGTGSETQYF . 14 TRBJ2-5 TRBV5-4 TRBD1
TGTGCCAGCAGCTTCGGGGTGTCTGGAAACACCATATATTTT CASSFGVSGNTIYF . 14 TRBJ1-3 TRBV7-9 .
TGTGCCAGCGGCCAGGAGGGGCTGTCCTACGAGCAGTACTTC CASGQEGLSYEQYF . 14 TRBJ2-7 TRBV2 .
TGCGCCACCAAGGTAGCGGGCCCCACAGATACGCAGTATTTT CATKVAGPTDTQYF . 14 TRBJ2-3 TRBV4-1 TRBD2
TGTGCCAGCAGTGAAGTTGGGGACTACTATGGCTACACCTTC CASSEVGDYYGYTF . 14 TRBJ1-2 TRBV6-1 .
TGCGCCAGCAGCTTGGGCGGAATTGCAACTAATGAAAAACTGTTTTTT CASSLGGIATNEKLFF once 16 TRBJ1-4 TRBV5-1 .
TGTGCCAGCAGCCAAGAATCCAGGGGTTACGAGCAGTACTTC CASSQESRGYEQYF . 14 TRBJ2-7 TRBV4-2 .
TGTGCCAGCGGGACTAGCGGGTACGCCGGCGAGACCCAGTACTTC CASGTSGYAGETQYF . 15 TRBJ2-5 TRBV27 TRBD2
TGTGCCAGCAGCCTTTTCCCCGGGGGATCTGGAAACACCATATATTTT CASSLFPGGSGNTIYF . 16 TRBJ1-3 TRBV14 .
TGCGCCAGCAGCGGTTCGCGGGCTAGCGGGGTCGGGGAGCTGTTTTTT CASSGSRASGVGELFF . 16 TRBJ2-2 TRBV5-1 TRBD2
TGTGCCAGCAGTTTAGAGTTTATACCCGACTATGGCTACACCTTC CASSLEFIPDYGYTF . 15 TRBJ1-2 TRBV28 .
TGTGCCAGCAGCGCAACCCCACGGGGAGATGAAAAACTGTTTTTT CASSATPRGDEKLFF few 15 TRBJ1-4 TRBV7-9 .
TGTGCCAGCAGCGTTAGCGGGGGGGCCGGCGAGACCCAGTACTTC CASSVSGGAGETQYF . 15 TRBJ2-5 TRBV5-4 TRBD2
TGTGCCAGCTCACCCGGGGTTTCCTACGAGCAGTACTTC CASSPGVSYEQYF . 13 TRBJ2-7 TRBV18 .
TGTTCCAGCAGCTCATCCTCTAGCGGGATGGGAGATACGCAGTATTTT CSSSSSSSGMGDTQYF . 16 TRBJ2-3 TRBV7-9 TRBD2
TGTGCCAGCAGCACGGGACAGGGGACCACTGAAGCTTTCTTT CASSTGQGTTEAFF . 14 TRBJ1-1 TRBV11-1 TRBD1
TGTGCCAGCAGTTCTGGGGGGAGTAATGGCTACACCTTC CASSSGGSNGYTF . 13 TRBJ1-2 TRBV28 .
TGTGCCAGCAGCCCCTACCGGGACAGGGGGCCCGTAGACTATGGCTACACCTTC CASSPYRDRGPVDYGYTF . 18 TRBJ1-2 TRBV9 TRBD1
TGTGCCAGCAGCTCCCCCAGGGGGTCGAACGAGCAGTACTTC CASSSPRGSNEQYF . 14 TRBJ2-7 TRBV13 TRBD1
TGTGCCAGCAGTTTTCTCCTGCAGGGTAGCCCACAAGAGACCCAGTACTTC CASSFLLQGSPQETQYF . 17 TRBJ2-5 TRBV27 .
TGTGCCAGCAGTTTACTCGAGACAGGGGGCTTTAATTCACCCCTCCACTTT CASSLLETGGFNSPLHF once 17 TRBJ1-6 TRBV28 TRBD1
TGTGCCAGCAGTGTGGAGACGTTTAATGAAGCTTTCTTT CASSVETFNEAFF few 13 TRBJ1-1 TRBV2 .